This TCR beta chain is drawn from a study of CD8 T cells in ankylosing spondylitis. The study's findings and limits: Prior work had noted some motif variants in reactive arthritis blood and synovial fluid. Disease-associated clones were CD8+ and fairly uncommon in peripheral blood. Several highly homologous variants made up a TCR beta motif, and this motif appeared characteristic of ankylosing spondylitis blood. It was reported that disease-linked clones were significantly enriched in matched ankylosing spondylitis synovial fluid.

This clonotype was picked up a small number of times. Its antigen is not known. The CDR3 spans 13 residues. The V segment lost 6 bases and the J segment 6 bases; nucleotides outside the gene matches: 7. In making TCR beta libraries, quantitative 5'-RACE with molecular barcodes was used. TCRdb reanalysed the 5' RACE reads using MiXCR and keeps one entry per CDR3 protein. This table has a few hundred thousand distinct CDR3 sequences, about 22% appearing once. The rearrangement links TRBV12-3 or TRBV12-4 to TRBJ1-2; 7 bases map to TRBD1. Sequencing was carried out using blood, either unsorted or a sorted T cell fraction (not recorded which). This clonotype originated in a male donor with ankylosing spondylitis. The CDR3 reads CASSRDRVHGYTF. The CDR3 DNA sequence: TGTGCCAGCAGCCGCGACAGGGTACATGGCTACACCTTC.